This TCR beta chain is from a study of T cell responses to AZD1222 COVID-19 vaccine. Study-wide results and caveats: Across the whole spike, CD4 TCRs peaked at regions 160-218 and 743-854. Donors were largely white British and mainly female; clonal diversity was possibly underestimated. Rises in breadth and depth of Spike-specific TCRs came after two AZD1222 doses.

TCRdb's table, derived via immunoSEQ multiplex PCR, lists solely in-frame clones and lacks some. The sample contains roughly 100,000 clones, more than 85% of which appear only once. A note on this clone: Its target is not known.

The V gene end was trimmed by 6 bases and the J gene end by 3 bases; junction bases not matched to a gene: 5. The germline CDR1 and CDR2 sequences are MNHNY and SVGAGI (reference sequence). The CDR3 loop spans 13 amino acids. The sequence came from an adult in good health. The chain has TRBV6-6 and TRBJ2-7; 7 nucleotides align to TRBD2. The sequences come from peripheral blood, collected on day 0 of AZD1222 vaccination. CDR3 bases: TGTGCCAGCAGGCTACGGGAGGACTACGAGCAGTACTTC. Amino acid sequence: CASRLREDYEQYF.